A single sample gave rise to the 9 T cell receptor beta chains below, sequenced in a study of Ad26.COV2.S vaccination and SARS-CoV-2 variants. Treatment in this sample: 15 to 20 received Ad26.COV2.S at low or high dose, single or two shots; 5 received placebo; per-sample allocation not given. Sampling was performed 63 days after the first vaccine or placebo injection. The assay was immunoSEQ multiplex PCR, and TCRdb's table has in-frame clones only and misses some. The sample lists roughly 320,000 clones, about 82% occurring once. Here the sequenced sample was peripheral blood, taken in a trial of Ad26.COV2.S vaccine versus placebo. These TCRs come from a person aged 18-60 years who received the Ad26.COV2.S COVID-19 vaccine or a placebo.

The rearrangement uses TRBV11-2 and TRBJ2-2; 7 positions match TRBD1. The CDR3 has 17 amino acids. Trimming took 5 bases from V and 2 from J; bases not matched to a gene: 11. Per the germline V gene, CDR1 is SGHAT and CDR2 is FQNNGV. In DNA, the CDR3 is TGTGCCAGCAGCCCCCGTTTGGGGACAGAAAACACCGGGGAGCTGTTTTTT. It yields the protein CASSPRLGTENTGELFF.

This clone occurred a few times. This rearrangement joins TRBV4-2 to TRBJ1-5, with 7 bases aligning to TRBD1. J gave up 5 bases and V 4 bases, and 8 bases lay outside the gene matches. The CDR3 runs to 15 residues. Germline loops: CDR1 LGHNA, CDR2 YNFKEQ. CDR3 residues: CASSRKGGEDQPQHF. The CDR3 bases are TGTGCCAGCAGCCGCAAAGGGGGCGAAGATCAGCCCCAGCATTTT.

The J gene is TRBJ2-7, the V gene TRBV2; 7 positions match TRBD2. CDR1 and CDR2 from the germline V gene are SNHLY and FYNNEI. Trimming removed 7 bases from V and 7 bases from J; junction bases left unmatched: 13. CDR3 length: 14 amino acids. DNA of the CDR3: TGTGCCAGCACCGAAGACCGCAGGGAGGGAGAGCAGTACTTC. Its translation: CASTEDRREGEQYF.

This clone was recorded once. This rearrangement joins TRBV5-1 to TRBJ2-7; a possible D gene is TRBD1 (6 bases). The CDR3 consists of 14 residues. Per germline, CDR1 SGHRS and CDR2 YFSETQ. Trimming stripped 4 bases from V and 3 bases from J, with 14 bases between. The CDR3 is CASSPRTEYYEQYF. CDR3 DNA: TGCGCCAGCAGCCCTCGGACAGAATACTACGAGCAGTACTTC.

The rearrangement uses TRBV28 and TRBJ2-2; TRBD1 might be the D (6 bases). The V and J ends lost 6 bases and 0 bases respectively, with 17 bases between them. This CDR3 region has 17 residues. CDR1 and CDR2 from the germline V gene are MDHEN and SYDVKM. CDR3 protein: CASSSPSDSPNTGELFF. The CDR3, as DNA: TGTGCCAGCAGCTCCCCCTCGGACAGCCCGAACACCGGGGAGCTGTTTTTT.

The chain employs TRBV5-4 and TRBJ2-7; TRBD2 might be the D (5 bases). From germline, CDR1 is SGHNT and CDR2 YYREEE (reference sequence). Trimming left V 3 bases short and J 0 bases short, with 10 bases between. The CDR3 contains 14 residues. The CDR3 nucleotides are TGTGCCAGCAGCTACGGACTCCACTCCTACGAGCAGTACTTC. Its protein product is CASSYGLHSYEQYF.

The rearrangement uses TRBV11-2 and TRBJ1-1; D is possibly TRBD1 (5 bases). Looked up from germline, CDR1 is SGHAT and CDR2 is FQNNGV. This CDR3 is built from 13 residues. The V and J ends lost 5 bases and 11 bases respectively, with 18 bases between them. CDR3 nucleotides: TGTGCCAGCAGCCCCCCGGGGCTAGGCCCCGCTTTCTTT. Its translation is CASSPPGLGPAFF.

The V gene is TRBV28, the J gene TRBJ1-3; 9 bases line up with TRBD1. The CDR3 extends over 16 amino acids. The germline gives CDR1 MDHEN, CDR2 SYDVKM. The ends lost 2 bases at V and 2 bases at J; junction bases unmatched: 4. The CDR3 here is CASSLLQGATGNTIYF. The CDR3 nucleotides are TGTGCCAGCAGTTTACTACAGGGGGCTACTGGAAACACCATATATTTT.

The rearrangement joins TRBV6-5 to TRBJ1-5, with D maybe TRBD1 (6 bases). This CDR3 region has 15 residues. Germline V lookup: CDR1 MNHEY, CDR2 SVGAGI. Trimming pared 6 bases from V and 4 bases from J, leaving 16 bases between. The CDR3 coding sequence is TGTGCCAGCAGGAGCAGGGGAAGGGGGAATCAGCCCCAGCATTTT. Amino acid sequence: CASRSRGRGNQPQHF.